This TCR beta chain emerged from a study of shared clonotypes between healthy human individuals. In the study overall: Plates per donor: three CD4 naive, three CD4 memory, two CD8 naive, one CD8 memory. Whole-study findings and limits: Non-shared clonotypes showed lower generation probabilities than clonotypes common to all four donors.

Worth noting for this clone: The antigen is not known.

The data were produced by immunoSEQ multiplex PCR, yet TCRdb's version contains in-frame clones alone and is incomplete. Of roughly 2.1 million clones in the sample, about 92% were seen once. Naive CD8 cells lacked CD45RO and underwent positive selection for CCR7, leaving out terminally differentiated effector memory CD45RA+ cells. The source material was naive CD8+ T cells from PBMCs. The clonotype comes from a man aged 18 to 30 in good health. Some clones in this sample may be carry-over from other donors' samples.

The CDR3 region has the DNA TGTGCCAGCATGACCCCACAGCGGGAGAACAATGAGCAGTTCTTC. It specifies CASMTPQRENNEQFF. The chain employs TRBV6-5 and TRBJ2-1; 8 bases are shared with TRBD2. V was pared by 7 bases and J by 5 bases, with 10 bases of the junction left unmatched. This CDR3 spans 15 amino acids. Per germline, CDR1 MNHEY and CDR2 SVGAGI.